Below are 8 T cell receptor beta chains sequenced from a single sample in a study of OX40 agonist ivuxolimab in advanced cancers. Data came from immunoSEQ multiplex PCR; TCRdb stores just in-frame clones and leaves some out. Found here are around 70,000 clones, 90% to 95% of them singletons; the top ten hold about 5.9%. Sequenced material: CD4+ or CD8+ T cells sorted from blood, taken in a trial of the OX40 agonist ivuxolimab. Receptors were obtained from an adult with an advanced solid tumor such as melanoma, head and neck, liver or kidney cancer.

This chain joins TRBV5-5 and TRBJ1-1, with a possible D match to TRBD1 (6 bases). V lost 1 base and J lost 5, with 21 bases in between. CDR3 length: 17 amino acids. Germline CDR1 SGHKS, CDR2 YYEKEE (reference sequence). The CDR3 here is CASSLFEGFGRGTEAFF. The CDR3 coding sequence is TGTGCCAGCAGCTTGTTTGAGGGGTTCGGTAGGGGGACTGAAGCTTTCTTT.

The gene calls are TRBV4-3 and TRBJ2-1; TRBD1 matches 12 bases. After removal of 4 bases from V and 9 bases from J, the junction contained 13 bases not matched to a gene. This CDR3 is 17 amino acids long. The V gene's germline CDR1 is LGHNA and CDR2 YSLEER. CDR3 bases: TGCGCCAGCAGCCGATACAGCGGGACAGGGGGCTCTATTGAGCAGTTCTTC. Encoded protein: CASSRYSGTGGSIEQFF.

This clone was detected only a few times. Other DNA sequences in this sample translate to the same CDR3. V is TRBV30 and J is TRBJ1-5, with D maybe TRBD1 (6 bases). Trimming took 5 bases from V and 3 from J, leaving 11 bases between them. CDR1 is GTSNPN and CDR2 is SVGIG in the germline V gene (reference sequence). This CDR3 is 13 amino acids long. This chain's CDR3 is CAWEQGPNQPQHF. The CDR3 nucleotides are TGTGCCTGGGAACAGGGCCCCAATCAGCCCCAGCATTTT.

This clone was seen just once. The rearrangement uses TRBV7-2 and TRBJ2-7; D ambiguous. Germline values: CDR1 SGHTA, CDR2 FQGNSA. CDR3 size: 16 residues. The ends were cut back, 2 bases at V and 2 bases at J, with 16 bases in the middle. The chain's CDR3 is CASSLSTFRTAYEQYF. Here the CDR3 DNA reads TGTGCCAGCAGCTTATCAACCTTTAGGACGGCCTACGAGCAGTACTTC.

The rearrangement uses TRBV19 and TRBJ2-7; D ambiguous. The CDR3 contains 13 residues. Germline loops: CDR1 LNHDA, CDR2 SQIVND (reference sequence). V was clipped by 2 bases and J by 6 bases, with 11 bases between them. The CDR3 here is CASSITPLGEQYF. The CDR3 coding sequence is TGTGCCAGTAGTATAACCCCGCTGGGCGAGCAGTACTTC. The complete variable domain, with remaining parts taken from reference TRBV19 and TRBJ2-7, reads DGGITQSPKYLFRKEGQNVTLSCEQNLNHDAMYWYRQDPGQGLRLIYYSQIVNDFQKGDIAEGYSVSREKKESFPLTVTSAQKNPTAFYLCASSITPLGEQYFGPGTRLTVT.

J is TRBJ2-5 and V is TRBV5-6, with D possibly matching TRBD2 (5 bases). V was trimmed by 5 bases and J by 3 bases, leaving 17 bases between them. Germline V gene sequence: CDR1 SGHDT, CDR2 YYEEEE. CDR3 size: 15 residues. CDR3 nucleotides: TGTGCCAGCAGGGTCGCGGGTGTCGGGGAAGAGACCCAGTACTTC. As protein: CASRVAGVGEETQYF.

This clone has only one observation. The junction departs from germline at one end; a sequencing error may be responsible. The chain joins TRBV5-6 to TRBJ1-1; perhaps TRBD1 as D (5 bases). The CDR3 is 15 residues long. From germline, CDR1 is SGHDT and CDR2 YYEEEE. The chain's CDR3 is CASSLEGTLNTEASF. The CDR3 DNA follows: TGTGCCAGCAGCTTGGAGGGGACGTTGAACACTGAAGCTTCCTTT.

This clone was picked up a small number of times. This chain connects TRBV2 to TRBJ2-7, with D unresolved. Germline V gene data show CDR1 as SNHLY and CDR2 as FYNNEI. With 2 bases removed from V and 5 bases from J, the gap between germline ends came to 4 bases. This CDR3 has 11 amino acids. The CDR3 region is CASSESHEQYF. The CDR3 nucleotides are TGTGCCAGCAGTGAAAGCCACGAGCAGTACTTC.